This T cell receptor beta chain was identified during a study of shared clonotypes between healthy human individuals. Overall study results and limits: About 5% was the fraction of naive CD4 clonotypes found shared across a few donors.

An even split of each subset's genomic DNA across several immunoSEQ plates was performed. Original processing methods: Owing to the provision of junction-only sequences devoid of quality scores by immunoSEQ, filtering differed. This table comes from immunoSEQ multiplex PCR, and its TCRdb copy is limited to in-frame clones, with some not included. That table gives V, J and clone size, and the DNA gave D and trimming. The sample has roughly 500,000 clones, about 95% seen once. Germline-derived CDR1 and CDR2 are SGHTA and FQGNSA. Trimming cost V 5 bases and J 3 bases, with 16 bases left between them. The CDR3 is made up of 15 amino acids. Comment on this clone: Its target is not known.

The source is a woman in her thirties in good health. The material sequenced was naive CD4+ T cells sorted from blood. Subset given: CD45RA+ positively selected. The chain combines TRBV7-2 with TRBJ1-1; possibly TRBD1 for D (6 bases). CDR3 sequence (DNA): TGTGCCAGCAGCCCACAAGGGGGGGCCTACACTGAAGCTTTCTTT. It is translated as CASSPQGGAYTEAFF.